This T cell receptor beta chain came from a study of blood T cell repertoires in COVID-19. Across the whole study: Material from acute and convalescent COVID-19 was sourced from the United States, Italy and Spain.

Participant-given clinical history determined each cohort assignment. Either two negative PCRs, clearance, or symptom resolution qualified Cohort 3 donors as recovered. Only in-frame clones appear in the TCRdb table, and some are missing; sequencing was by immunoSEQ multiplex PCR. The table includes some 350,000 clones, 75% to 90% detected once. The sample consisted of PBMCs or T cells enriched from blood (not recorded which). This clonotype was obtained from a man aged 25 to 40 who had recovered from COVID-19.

The CDR3 nucleotides read TGTGCCACCAACCCAGAGGGGGCTTGGGATAGCAATCAGCCCCAGCATTTT. Protein sequence: CATNPEGAWDSNQPQHF. This sequence joins TRBV15 and TRBJ1-5, with 7 bases matching TRBD1. This CDR3 region has 17 residues. The V segment lost 7 bases and the J segment 0 bases; nucleotides outside the gene matches: 12. Germline CDR1 is LNHNV and CDR2 is YYDKDF (reference sequence).